This TCR beta chain was sequenced during a study of monozygotic twins with inflammatory bowel disease. TCRdb reprocessed the 5' RACE reads and reports one entry per CDR3 protein, with no DNA. There are some 100,000 distinct CDR3 sequences in the sample, with around 12% held by the top ten. Germline CDR1 and CDR2: SGHAT and FQNNGV. There are 15 residues in the CDR3. This receptor was obtained from a human donor with ulcerative colitis or Crohn's disease, or a healthy co-twin of an affected twin (not recorded which). The sample taken for sequencing was blood. The rearrangement uses TRBV11-2 and TRBJ2-1; TCRdb returns TRBD2, unconfirmable since there is no DNA. CDR3 region: CASSKTSGSYNEQFF.